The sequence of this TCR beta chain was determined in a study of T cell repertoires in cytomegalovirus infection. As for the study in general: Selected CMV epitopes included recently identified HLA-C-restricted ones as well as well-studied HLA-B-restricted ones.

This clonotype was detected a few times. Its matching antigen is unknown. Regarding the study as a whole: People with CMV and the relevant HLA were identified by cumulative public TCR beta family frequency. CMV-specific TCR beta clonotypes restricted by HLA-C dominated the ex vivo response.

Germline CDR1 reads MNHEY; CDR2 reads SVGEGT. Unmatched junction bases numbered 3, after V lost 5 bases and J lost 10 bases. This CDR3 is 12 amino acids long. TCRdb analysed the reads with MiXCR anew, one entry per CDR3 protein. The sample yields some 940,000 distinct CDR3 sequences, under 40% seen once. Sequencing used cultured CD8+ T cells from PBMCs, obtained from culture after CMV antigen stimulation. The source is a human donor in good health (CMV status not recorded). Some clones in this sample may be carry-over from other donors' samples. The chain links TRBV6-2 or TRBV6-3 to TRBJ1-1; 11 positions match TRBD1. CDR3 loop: CASSPGTGGAFF. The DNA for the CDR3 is TGTGCCAGCAGTCCCGGGACAGGGGGAGCTTTCTTT.